This T cell receptor (beta chain) was obtained from a study of cytomegalovirus exposure and HLA in healthy donors. Overall study findings and caveats: TCR sequences were mostly rare, though some public TCRs occurred in many donors. Altogether, 160 or so TCR beta chains were recorded as cytomegalovirus-associated. Clusters of TCRs from the first cohort tended to co-occur in the roughly 120 validation repertoires (as a later analysis found).

Trimming took 8 bases from V and 0 from J, leaving 13 bases between them. The germline V gene encodes CDR1 SGDLS and CDR2 YYNGEE. This CDR3 region has 14 residues. A remark on this clone: No antigen is known for it.

Data came from immunoSEQ multiplex PCR; TCRdb stores just in-frame clones and leaves some out. Of fewer than 250,000 clones in the sample, approximately 87% were seen once. This sequence originates from a man between 18 and 35 years old in good health and CMV-seronegative. Sequenced sample: PBMCs. The rearrangement links TRBV9 to TRBJ2-3, with D maybe TRBD2 (5 bases). CDR3 nucleotide sequence: TGTGCCAGTGCCGAACTAGTCAGCACAGATACGCAGTATTTT. Translation gives CASAELVSTDTQYF.